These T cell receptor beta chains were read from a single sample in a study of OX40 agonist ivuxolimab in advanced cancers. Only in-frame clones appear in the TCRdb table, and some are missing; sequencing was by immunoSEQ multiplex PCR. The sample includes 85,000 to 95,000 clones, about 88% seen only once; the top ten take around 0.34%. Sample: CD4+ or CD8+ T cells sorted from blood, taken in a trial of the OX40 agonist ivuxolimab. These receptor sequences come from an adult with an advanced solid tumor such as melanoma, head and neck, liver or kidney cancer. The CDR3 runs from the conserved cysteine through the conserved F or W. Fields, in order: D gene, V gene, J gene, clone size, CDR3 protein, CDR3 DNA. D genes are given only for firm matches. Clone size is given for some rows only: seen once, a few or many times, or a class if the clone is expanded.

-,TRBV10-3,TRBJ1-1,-,CAISESDGKNTEAFF,TGTGCCATCAGTGAGTCAGATGGAAAGAACACTGAAGCTTTCTTT
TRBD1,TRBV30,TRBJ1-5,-,CAWRGGTGDDNQPQHF,TGTGCCTGGAGGGGAGGGACAGGGGACGACAATCAGCCCCAGCATTTT
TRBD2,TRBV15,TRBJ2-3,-,CATSRDLAGGDTQYF,TGTGCCACCAGCAGAGATCTAGCGGGGGGAGATACGCAGTATTTT
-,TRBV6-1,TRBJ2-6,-,CASSGVEAWGANVLTF,TGTGCCAGCAGTGGGGTCGAGGCCTGGGGGGCCAACGTCCTGACTTTC
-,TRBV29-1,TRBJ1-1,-,CSAGTQNTEAFF,TGCAGTGCCGGGACCCAGAACACTGAAGCTTTCTTT
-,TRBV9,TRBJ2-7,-,CASSVGTELYEQYF,TGTGCCAGCAGCGTAGGGACAGAATTATACGAGCAGTACTTC
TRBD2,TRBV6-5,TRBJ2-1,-,CASSYSSGRANEQFF,TGTGCCAGCAGTTACTCTAGCGGGAGGGCGAATGAGCAGTTCTTC
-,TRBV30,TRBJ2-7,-,CAWSGGGPYEQYF,TGTGCCTGGAGTGGAGGGGGGCCCTACGAGCAGTACTTC
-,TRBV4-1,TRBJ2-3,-,CASSQEASSSTDTQYF,TGCGCCAGCAGCCAAGAGGCCAGCTCCAGCACAGATACGCAGTATTTT
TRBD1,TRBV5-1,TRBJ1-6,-,CASSLRDRGSPLHF,TGCGCCAGCAGCTTGCGTGACAGGGGTTCACCCCTCCACTTT
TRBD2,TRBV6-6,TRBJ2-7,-,CASSYERGTYEQYF,TGTGCCAGCAGTTACGAGCGGGGGACCTACGAGCAGTACTTC
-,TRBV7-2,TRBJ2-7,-,CASSRRAAQGSYEQYF,TGTGCCAGCAGCCGAAGGGCCGCCCAGGGATCTTACGAGCAGTACTTC
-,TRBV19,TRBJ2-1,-,CASSQPSQDSYNEQFF,TGTGCCAGTTCCCAGCCCAGCCAGGACTCCTACAATGAGCAGTTCTTC
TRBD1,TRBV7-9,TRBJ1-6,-,CASSPAGGISPLHF,TGTGCCAGCAGCCCTGCAGGGGGCATATCACCCCTCCACTTT
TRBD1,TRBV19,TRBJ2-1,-,CASSIDPQGRNEQFF,TGTGCCAGTAGTATAGATCCACAGGGGCGCAATGAGCAGTTCTTC
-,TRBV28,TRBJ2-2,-,CASTLMGTANTGELFF,TGTGCCAGCACATTAATGGGGACGGCGAACACCGGGGAGCTGTTTTTT
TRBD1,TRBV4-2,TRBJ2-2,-,CASSWGDRDGGELFF,TGTGCCAGCAGCTGGGGGGACAGGGATGGCGGGGAGCTGTTTTTT
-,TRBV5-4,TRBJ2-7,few,CASSPSADRLSEQYF,TGTGCCAGCAGCCCCTCGGCAGACAGGCTAAGCGAGCAGTACTTC
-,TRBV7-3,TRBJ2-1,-,CASSLLVESNEQFF,TGTGCCAGCAGCTTACTCGTTGAGTCCAATGAGCAGTTCTTC
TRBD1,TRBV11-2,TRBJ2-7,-,CASSSYRRDRVF,TGTGCCAGCAGCTCATACCGCCGGGACAGGGTCTTC